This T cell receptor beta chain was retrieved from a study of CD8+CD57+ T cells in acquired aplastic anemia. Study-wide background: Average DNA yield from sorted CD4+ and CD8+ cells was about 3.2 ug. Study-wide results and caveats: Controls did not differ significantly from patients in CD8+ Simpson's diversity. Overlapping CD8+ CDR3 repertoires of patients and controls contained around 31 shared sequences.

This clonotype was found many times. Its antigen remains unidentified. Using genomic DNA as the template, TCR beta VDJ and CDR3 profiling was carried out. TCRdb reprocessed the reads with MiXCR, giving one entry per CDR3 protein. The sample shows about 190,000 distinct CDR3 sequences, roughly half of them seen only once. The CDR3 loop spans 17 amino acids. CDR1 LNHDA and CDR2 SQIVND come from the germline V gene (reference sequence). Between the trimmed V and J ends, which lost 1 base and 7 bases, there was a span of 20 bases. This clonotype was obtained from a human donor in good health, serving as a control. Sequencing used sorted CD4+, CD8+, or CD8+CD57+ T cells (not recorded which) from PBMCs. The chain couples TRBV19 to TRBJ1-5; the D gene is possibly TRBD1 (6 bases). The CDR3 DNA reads TGTGCCAGTAGTATAGCTCTTTCGAGGGGGTCAAGGCAGCCCCAGCATTTT. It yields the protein CASSIALSRGSRQPQHF.